This T cell receptor beta chain was captured by sequencing in a study of T cell repertoires in cytomegalovirus infection (dated by TCRdb to about 2019). With respect to the entire study: The HLA type of each donor mattered for the analysis, because public TCR beta signatures pointed to carriage of CMV infection along with the matching HLA type.

This clonotype came up many times. The antigen it binds to is not known. Base qualities were left out, and no much larger clone turns up one base away. Sequencing relied on an Illumina HiSeq 1500. The public reads were reprocessed in TCRdb via fastp at Q25 and MiXCR, keeping in-frame beta chains. Each entry is one CDR3 protein sequence, shown with its most common DNA and genes. The sample table records over 100,000 distinct CDR3 sequences; 16% of these occur just once. The ten top clones hold 8% of the sample. Including the terminal cysteine and phenylalanine, the CDR3 comprises 15 residues. Kept here is only the CDR3 DNA, which spans 45 bases and is read in frame from base 1. V is pared back by 7 bases and J by 4 bases, with 19 bases lying between the germline termini. CDR1 SGHTA and CDR2 FQGNSA were looked up in the germline V gene. Overall study outcomes, separate from this receptor: In both this cohort and an independent roughly 400-donor cohort, the cumulative frequency of public TCR beta family members distinguished carriers of CMV infection plus the relevant HLA type. In the ex vivo response, HLA-C-restricted CMV-specific TCR beta clonotypes were dominant, and in two of eight donors the single most frequent clonotype came from this HLA-C-restricted group.

The sequence derives from a human donor in good health (CMV status not recorded). Some clones in this sample may be carry-over from other donors' samples. Sequenced material: PBMCs. The V and J segments used are TRBV7-2 and TRBJ1-1, and possibly TRBD1, on 6 matching bases. The nucleotide sequence reads as follows: TGTGCCAGCACCCTAAGCAGGGGCCGCGCCACTGAAGCTTTCTTT. This yields the protein CASTLSRGRATEAFF.